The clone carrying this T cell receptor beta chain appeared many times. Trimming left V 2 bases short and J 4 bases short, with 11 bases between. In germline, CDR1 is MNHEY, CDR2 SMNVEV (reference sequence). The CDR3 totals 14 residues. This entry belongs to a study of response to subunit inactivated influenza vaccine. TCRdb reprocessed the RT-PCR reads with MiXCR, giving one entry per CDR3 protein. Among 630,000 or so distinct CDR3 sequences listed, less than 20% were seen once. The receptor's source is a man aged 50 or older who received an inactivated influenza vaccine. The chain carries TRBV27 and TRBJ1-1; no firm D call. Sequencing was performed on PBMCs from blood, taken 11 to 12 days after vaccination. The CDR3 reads CASSLGWGVTEAFF. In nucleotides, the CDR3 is TGTGCCAGCAGTTTAGGGTGGGGAGTCACTGAAGCTTTCTTT.